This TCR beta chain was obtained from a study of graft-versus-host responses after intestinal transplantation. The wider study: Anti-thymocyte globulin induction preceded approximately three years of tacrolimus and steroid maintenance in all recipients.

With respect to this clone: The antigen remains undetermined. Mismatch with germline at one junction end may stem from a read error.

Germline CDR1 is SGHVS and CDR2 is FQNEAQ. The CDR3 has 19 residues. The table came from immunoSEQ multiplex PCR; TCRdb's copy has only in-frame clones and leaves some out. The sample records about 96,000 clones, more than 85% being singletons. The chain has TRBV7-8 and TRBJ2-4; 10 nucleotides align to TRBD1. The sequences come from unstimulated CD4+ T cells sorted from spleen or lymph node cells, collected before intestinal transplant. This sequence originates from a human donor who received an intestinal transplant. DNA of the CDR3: TGTGCCAGCAGCTTAGGGGACAGGGGCTCTACTCTAGCCAAAAACGTTCAGTACTTC. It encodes CASSLGDRGSTLAKNVQYF.